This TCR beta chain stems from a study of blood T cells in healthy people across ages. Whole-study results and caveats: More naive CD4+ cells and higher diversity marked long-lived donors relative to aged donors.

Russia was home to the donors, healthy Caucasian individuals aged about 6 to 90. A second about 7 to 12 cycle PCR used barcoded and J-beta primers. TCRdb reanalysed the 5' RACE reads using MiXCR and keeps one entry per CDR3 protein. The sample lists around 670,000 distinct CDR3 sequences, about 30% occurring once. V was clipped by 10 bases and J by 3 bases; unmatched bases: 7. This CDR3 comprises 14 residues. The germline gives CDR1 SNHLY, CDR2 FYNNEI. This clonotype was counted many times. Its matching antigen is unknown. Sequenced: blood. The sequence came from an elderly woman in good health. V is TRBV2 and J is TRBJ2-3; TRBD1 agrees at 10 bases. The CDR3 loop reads CATRDRGWTDTQYF. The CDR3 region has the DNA TGTGCCACCAGGGACAGGGGATGGACAGATACGCAGTATTTT.